This TCR beta chain originates from a study of lymphopenia after photon versus proton radiotherapy. On this clone itself: Its target is unknown.

Assay used: immunoSEQ multiplex PCR; TCRdb lists only in-frame clones, some missing. The profile shows over 50,000 clones, 75% to 90% of them singletons. The CDR3 consists of 14 residues. V shed 2 bases, J shed 5 bases, and the junction held 2 bases outside the gene matches. Germline values: CDR1 SNHLY, CDR2 FYNNEI. Findings of the study overall: In patients who died, overall survival fell as post-nadir TCR diversity dropped more.

The chain joins TRBV2 to TRBJ2-4, with TRBD2 matching over 8 bases. Sequenced material: peripheral blood, taken from a patient treated with photon-based radiotherapy. The clonotype comes from a middle-aged man with gastric cancer. The CDR3, as DNA: TGTGCCAGCAGTGAACCGGGGGGGCAAAACATTCAGTACTTC. Encoded protein: CASSEPGGQNIQYF.